The 19 T cell receptor beta chains in this list originate from one sample, sequenced in a study of blood T cell repertoires in COVID-19. Here immunoSEQ multiplex PCR was the method, and the copy in TCRdb shows in-frame clones only, minus some. The sample contains 150,000 to 200,000 clones, around 80% of which appear only once. The sample consisted of PBMCs or T cells enriched from blood (not recorded which). The source is a man aged 50 or older who had recovered from COVID-19.

CDR3 sequence reads: CASRPPGAHEQFF. For the CDR3, the DNA is TGTGCCAGCAGACCCCCAGGGGCCCATGAGCAGTTCTTC. The chain has TRBV12-3 or TRBV12-4 and TRBJ2-1; maybe TRBD1 (6 bases). Trimming shortened V by 6 bases and J by 8 bases, and 14 bases separated the two germline ends. The CDR3 runs to 13 residues.

This clone appeared once. This CDR3 reads CASSDSTVGRSPLHF. In nucleotides, the CDR3 is TGTGCCAGCAGTGACTCGACAGTGGGGCGTTCACCCCTCCACTTT. The gene calls are TRBV6-4 and TRBJ1-6; a weak D match, TRBD1 (5 bases). The CDR3 has 15 residues. V lost 0 bases to trimming and J lost 9 bases, with 12 bases between them. Germline CDR1 MRHNA, CDR2 SNTAGT.

The rearrangement joins TRBV10-1 to TRBJ2-7, with 11 bases matching TRBD2. The length of the CDR3 is 14 residues. The germline gives CDR1 WNHNN, CDR2 SYGVQD (reference sequence). V was clipped by 8 bases and J by 0 bases; unmatched bases: 3. The chain's CDR3 is CASPTSGVSYEQYF. For the CDR3, the DNA is TGCGCCAGCCCGACTAGCGGGGTCTCCTACGAGCAGTACTTC.

In nucleotides, the CDR3 is TGTGCCATCAGAACAGGGGATGGCTACACCTTC. This encodes CAIRTGDGYTF. The chain recombines TRBV10-3 with TRBJ1-2, with 7 positions matching TRBD1. CDR1 is ENHRY and CDR2 is SYGVKD in the germline V gene. The J segment lost 6 bases and the V segment lost 6 bases, leaving 1 base of the junction unmatched. The CDR3 has 11 amino acids.

The chain links TRBV7-6 to TRBJ2-1; possible D gene TRBD2, 6 bases. Trimming took off 3 bases at V and 2 bases at J, with 8 bases between the two ends. The CDR3 runs 14 residues. Germline CDR1 SGHVS, CDR2 FNYEAQ. The CDR3: CASSFGGAYNEQFF. As DNA, the CDR3 is TGTGCCAGCAGCTTCGGCGGGGCCTACAATGAGCAGTTCTTC.

J is TRBJ2-1 and V is TRBV7-9; D remains unclear. Germline-derived CDR1 and CDR2 are SEHNR and FQNEAQ (reference sequence). V lost 5 bases to trimming and J lost 5 bases, with 7 bases between them. This CDR3 has 12 residues. As DNA, the CDR3 is TGTGCCAGCAGCGCCCAGGACAATGAGCAGTTCTTC. It codes for CASSAQDNEQFF.

The chain uses TRBV5-1 and TRBJ1-2; a possible D gene is TRBD1 (6 bases). This CDR3 comprises 15 residues. The V gene lost 2 bases and the J gene lost 8 bases, with 19 bases spanning the gap. The germline CDR1 and CDR2 sequences are SGHRS and YFSETQ. The CDR3 DNA reads TGCGCCAGCAGCTTAAGGGACATCCGCTCGGAAGGCTACACCTTC. Its protein is CASSLRDIRSEGYTF.

The chain couples TRBV24-1 to TRBJ2-7, with TRBD1 matching 10 bases. CDR3 size: 15 residues. The junction had 7 bases not matched to a gene; V was cut back by 7 bases and J by 2 bases. CDR1 and CDR2 (germline): KGHDR, SFDVKD. CDR3 amino acids: CATSSTGGPTYEQYF. CDR3 in DNA: TGTGCCACCAGCTCGACAGGGGGCCCTACCTACGAGCAGTACTTC.

V usage is TRBV5-1 and J usage is TRBJ2-3; possible D gene TRBD2, 5 bases. Per germline, CDR1 SGHRS and CDR2 YFSETQ. The CDR3 runs to 14 residues. Trimming removed 0 bases at V and 6 bases at J, with 11 bases between. Here the CDR3 reads CASSLGGGFDTQYF. The CDR3 nucleotides read TGCGCCAGCAGCTTGGGAGGAGGTTTCGATACGCAGTATTTT.

The chain joins TRBV11-3 to TRBJ2-2; 8 positions match TRBD2. Germline CDR1 reads SGHNT; CDR2 reads YENEEA. After removal of 7 bases from V and 1 base from J, the junction contained 17 bases not matched to a gene. There are 19 residues in the CDR3. Written as DNA, the CDR3 is TGTGCCAGCACCGCCGGGACTAGGGCCTATCCCTTGAACACCGGGGAGCTGTTTTTT. This encodes CASTAGTRAYPLNTGELFF. The full variable domain, in which reference TRBV11-3 and TRBJ2-2 provide the parts outside the CDR3, is EAGVVQSPRYKIIEKKQPVAFWCNPISGHNTLYWYLQNLGQGPELLIRYENEEAVDDSQLPKDRFSAERLKGVDSTLKIQPAELGDSAVYLCASTAGTRAYPLNTGELFFGEGSRLTVL.

This rearrangement joins TRBV3-1 (or the pseudogene TRBV3-2) to TRBJ1-6; 9 bases agree with TRBD1. V lost 4 bases, J lost 7 bases, and 5 bases stayed unmatched. This CDR3 is 15 amino acids long. Germline V gene data show CDR1 as LGHDT and CDR2 as YNNKEL (reference sequence). The CDR3 loop reads CASSPHTGGNSPLHF. The DNA of the CDR3 is TGTGCCAGCAGCCCCCATACAGGGGGCAATTCACCCCTCCACTTT.

The chain links TRBV7-2 to TRBJ2-7; 10 positions agree with TRBD1. This CDR3 has 13 amino acids. Germline trimming cut 4 bases from V and 6 bases from J; bases unmatched to any gene: 3. CDR1 and CDR2 from the germline V gene are SGHTA and FQGNSA. The CDR3 DNA reads as TGTGCCAGCAGCTACGGACAGGGGGGCGAGCAGTACTTC. Translating it yields CASSYGQGGEQYF. The variable domain in full, with the rest retrieved from reference TRBV7-2 and TRBJ2-7, is GAGVSQSPSNKVTEKGKDVELRCDPISGHTALYWYRQSLGQGLEFLIYFQGNSAPDKSGLPSDRFSAERTGGSVSTLTIQRTQQEDSAVYLCASSYGQGGEQYFGPGTRLTVT.

Only a few counts were recorded for this clone. V gene TRBV15 combines with J gene TRBJ1-1, with 7 bases identical to TRBD1. CDR1 LNHNV and CDR2 YYDKDF come from the germline V gene (reference sequence). V was clipped by 1 base and J by 3 bases; unmatched bases: 2. The CDR3 consists of 14 residues. In DNA, the CDR3 is TGTGCCACCAGCAGAGGGGGACAGCACACTGAAGCTTTCTTT. This translates into CATSRGGQHTEAFF. Complete variable domain (other parts from reference TRBV15 and TRBJ1-1): DAMVIQNPRYQVTQFGKPVTLSCSQTLNHNVMYWYQQKSSQAPKLLFHYYDKDFNNEADTPDNFQSRRPNTSFCFLDIRSPGLGDTAMYLCATSRGGQHTEAFFGQGTRLTVV.

The CDR3, as DNA: TGTGCCAGCAGTCCACCTCGAGGGGGGGGGCCTAACACTGAAGCTTTCTTT. Translating gives CASSPPRGGGPNTEAFF. The chain couples TRBV28 to TRBJ1-1, with D possibly matching TRBD1 (6 bases). This CDR3 is built from 17 residues. Germline V lookup: CDR1 MDHEN, CDR2 SYDVKM. Between the trimmed V and J ends, which lost 5 bases and 2 bases, there was a span of 21 bases.

The rearrangement links TRBV29-1 to TRBJ1-1, with 9 bases that match TRBD1. This CDR3 comprises 13 residues. The germline gives CDR1 SQVTM, CDR2 ANQGSEA. For the CDR3, the DNA is TGCAGTCTTACGACAGGGGGGGGAACTGAAGCTTTCTTT. Its translation: CSLTTGGGTEAFF. The full variable domain, rest sourced from reference TRBV29-1 and TRBJ1-1, is SAVISQKPSRDICQRGTSLTIQCQVDSQVTMMFWYRQQPGQSLTLIATANQGSEATYESGFVIDKFPISRPNLTFSTLTVSNMSPEDSSIYLCSLTTGGGTEAFFGQGTRLTVV.

In this sample, this clone turned up a few times. The chain links TRBV6-5 to TRBJ2-7, with TRBD2 matching 8 bases. The CDR3 covers 13 residues. Germline loops: CDR1 MNHEY, CDR2 SVGAGI. Germline trimming cut 8 bases from V and 8 bases from J; bases unmatched to any gene: 11. CDR3 in amino acids: CASFPGGGRQQYF. CDR3 nucleotide sequence: TGTGCCAGCTTCCCGGGAGGGGGAAGGCAGCAGTACTTC.

This clone has only one observation. The chain recombines TRBV3-1 (or the pseudogene TRBV3-2) with TRBJ1-6; 7 bases line up with TRBD1. V was pared by 4 bases and J by 9 bases, with 9 bases of the junction left unmatched. CDR1 LGHDT and CDR2 YNNKEL come from the germline V gene (reference sequence). The CDR3 covers 15 residues. The CDR3 coding sequence is TGTGCCAGCAGCCCCTTCCACAGGGGCCCTTCACCCCTCCACTTT. This encodes CASSPFHRGPSPLHF.

The chain uses TRBV28 and TRBJ1-4; D gene ambiguous. Germline V gene lookup returns CDR1 MDHEN and CDR2 SYDVKM. The V gene lost 7 bases and the J gene lost 5 bases, with 5 bases spanning the gap. The CDR3 runs 11 residues. The CDR3 DNA is TGTGCCAGCACCGAGAATGAAAAACTGTTTTTT. Its translation is CASTENEKLFF.

J is TRBJ2-1 and V is TRBV27, with 16 nucleotides matching TRBD2. V shed 5 bases and J 7 bases; nucleotides not matched to a gene: 5. This CDR3 has 16 amino acids. CDR1 MNHEY and CDR2 SMNVEV come from the germline V gene (reference sequence). The DNA for the CDR3 is TGTGCCAGCAGTGAGGGACTAGCGGGGGGGCAGAATGAGCAGTTCTTC. It translates to CASSEGLAGGQNEQFF.